Shown below are 3 T cell receptor beta chains from a single sample sequenced in a study of blood T cell repertoires in COVID-19 (dated by TCRdb to the early 2020s). Library prep was done by the immunoSEQ multiplex PCR assay. This immuneACCESS table, as held by TCRdb, lists in-frame sequences with V and J called but not all clones. Of the missing ones, under half trace to an unresolved V gene in checked studies; the others have no known cause. The sample table holds under 300,000 clones, of which roughly 87% were seen once. The ten largest clones add up to less than 5% of the sample. The specimen was peripheral blood. The receptors were sampled from a woman aged 40 to 50 who had recovered from COVID-19.

This clone was seen a single time. The chain employs TRBV7-9 and TRBJ1-1; tentative D call: TRBD1 (5 bases). Germline V gene lookup returns CDR1 SEHNR and CDR2 FQNEAQ (reference sequence). V lost 3 bases to trimming and J lost 2 bases, with 7 bases between them. This CDR3 contains 13 residues. CDR3 bases: TGTGCCAGCAGCTTTCAGGGAAACACTGAAGCTTTCTTT. It specifies CASSFQGNTEAFF.

The rearrangement uses TRBV11-1 and TRBJ1-2; 7 nucleotides match TRBD1. V was pared by 5 bases and J by 12 bases, with 12 bases of the junction left unmatched. The V gene's germline CDR1 is SGHAT and CDR2 FQDESV (reference sequence). The CDR3 has 13 amino acids. Here the CDR3 DNA reads TGTGCCAGCAGCGTCCCGGGACAGCCGGCTGACACCTTC. This codes for CASSVPGQPADTF.

The table lists this clone with a count of one. This chain connects TRBV5-4 to TRBJ2-1; 11 bases are shared with TRBD2. The CDR3 sequence is 17 residues long. CDR1 and CDR2 from the germline V gene are SGHNT and YYREEE (reference sequence). V shed 2 bases, J shed 5 bases, and the junction held 9 bases outside the gene matches. This CDR3 reads CASSFQPWGLADNEQFF. Here the CDR3 DNA reads TGTGCCAGCAGCTTCCAGCCTTGGGGACTAGCGGACAATGAGCAGTTCTTC. The full variable domain, completed using reference TRBV5-4 and TRBJ2-1, is ETGVTQSPTHLIKTRGQQVTLRCSSQSGHNTVSWYQQALGQGPQFIFQYYREEENGRGNFPPRFSGLQFPNYSSELNVNALELDDSALYLCASSFQPWGLADNEQFFGPGTRLTVL.